Following are 16 T cell receptor beta chains from one sample sequenced in a study of CD8 T cells in ankylosing spondylitis. Each CDR3 protein is one row after TCRdb ran MiXCR on the 5' RACE reads. The sample lists some 70,000 distinct CDR3 sequences; approximately 5.3% were seen once. Sequenced material: blood, either unsorted or a sorted T cell fraction (not recorded which). The source is a male donor with ankylosing spondylitis or in good health (not recorded which).

This clonotype showed up many times. This rearrangement joins TRBV4-3 to TRBJ1-1, with no clear D. CDR3 length equals 13 residues. V lost 0 bases, J lost 12 bases, and 14 bases lay in between. Germline CDR1 reads LGHNA; CDR2 reads YSLEER. The CDR3 loop is CASSQDTVRLTFF. The CDR3 DNA is TGCGCCAGCAGCCAAGATACAGTAAGGCTAACTTTCTTT.

This clonotype showed up many times. The rearrangement links TRBV12-3 or TRBV12-4 to TRBJ2-1; either TRBD1 or TRBD2 may supply D (7 bases each). V lost 4 bases and J lost 4, with 14 bases in between. This CDR3 comprises 15 residues. The DNA of the CDR3 is TGTGCCAGCAGTTCCACGGGGGGACAGTACAATGAGCAGTTCTTC. This sequence encodes CASSSTGGQYNEQFF.

This clonotype was recorded many times. The CDR3 protein is CASSLPGQGVAFF. DNA for the CDR3: TGTGCCAGCAGTTTGCCGGGACAAGGTGTAGCTTTCTTT. V usage is TRBV27 and J usage is TRBJ1-1; possible D gene TRBD1, 6 bases. CDR1 is MNHEY, CDR2 SMNVEV, per germline (reference sequence). This CDR3 spans 13 amino acids. Trimming removed 3 bases from V and 10 bases from J, with 15 bases in between.

This clonotype was counted at least ten times. The chain couples TRBV28 to TRBJ1-4; no firm D call. The CDR3 totals 16 residues. Germline lookup yields CDR1 MDHEN and CDR2 SYDVKM. V was cut by 6 bases and J by 2 bases, with 16 bases left in between. CDR3 DNA sequence: TGTGCCAGCAGCTTTGAACCAGGCTCGACTAATGAAAAACTGTTTTTT. The encoded protein is CASSFEPGSTNEKLFF.

This clonotype was picked up many times. The chain is built from TRBV5-1 and TRBJ2-5, with 8 bases fitting TRBD2. The germline CDR1 and CDR2 sequences are SGHRS and YFSETQ. The trim removed 1 base at V and 9 bases at J, leaving 17 bases unmatched. This CDR3 spans 17 amino acids. CDR3 in DNA: TGCGCCAGCAGCTTGCCGGCCCGCGGGGGGTCCTTAATGCCCCAGTACTTC. This sequence encodes CASSLPARGGSLMPQYF.

The V gene is TRBV5-4, the J gene TRBJ2-3; 7 bases agree with TRBD1. CDR1 and CDR2 from the germline V gene are SGHNT and YYREEE (reference sequence). This CDR3 has 17 amino acids. CDR3 residues: CTGSLGSGTEPQDTQYF. For the CDR3, the DNA is TGTACCGGCAGCTTGGGCTCCGGGACAGAGCCGCAGGATACGCAGTATTTT.

This clonotype was seen many times. Germline and junction disagree at one end, which may indicate a read error. The chain employs TRBV3-1 and TRBJ1-1; no firm D call. Germline V gene data show CDR1 as LGHDT and CDR2 as YNNKEL (reference sequence). The CDR3 has 12 amino acids. DNA of the CDR3: TGTGCCAGCAGCCTTAGGAACGCTGAAGCTTTCTTT. It encodes CASSLRNAEAFF.

This clonotype was observed many times. The chain recombines TRBV7-2 with TRBJ2-1; D not resolved. Germline V gene lookup returns CDR1 SGHTA and CDR2 FQGNSA. V lost 2 bases, J lost 10 bases, and 6 bases lay in between. The CDR3 covers 11 residues. CDR3 sequence reads: CASSLQFEQFF. DNA of the CDR3: TGTGCCAGCAGCTTACAGTTCGAGCAGTTCTTC.

This clonotype came up a few times. Here the CDR3 reads CATSTATGNGETQYF. The CDR3 DNA follows: TGTGCCACCAGCACTGCGACAGGGAACGGGGAGACCCAGTACTTC. The gene calls are TRBV15 and TRBJ2-5, with 7 bases matching TRBD1. The germline CDR1 and CDR2 sequences are LNHNV and YYDKDF (reference sequence). Trimming took 4 bases from V and 5 from J; bases not matched to a gene: 10. CDR3 length equals 15 residues. The complete variable domain, with remaining parts taken from reference TRBV15 and TRBJ2-5, reads DAMVIQNPRYQVTQFGKPVTLSCSQTLNHNVMYWYQQKSSQAPKLLFHYYDKDFNNEADTPDNFQSRRPNTSFCFLDIRSPGLGDTAMYLCATSTATGNGETQYFGPGTRLLVL.

The V call is TRBV7-2, the J call TRBJ2-5, with 11 bases fitting TRBD2. There are 16 residues in the CDR3. Per germline, CDR1 SGHTA and CDR2 FQGNSA. The trim removed 5 bases at V and 4 bases at J, leaving 9 bases unmatched. The CDR3 nucleotides are TGTGCCAGCAGCCCCTCGCCTAGCGGGGGGCGAGAGACCCAGTACTTC. As protein: CASSPSPSGGRETQYF.

This clonotype has just a few counts. The chain has TRBV5-1 and TRBJ2-2; 8 bases fit TRBD2. The germline V gene has CDR1 SGHRS and CDR2 YFSETQ. Trimming cost V 3 bases and J 7 bases; bases outside gene matches: 5. This CDR3 has 14 amino acids. The CDR3: CASSSIAGHGELFF. The CDR3 DNA follows: TGCGCCAGCAGCTCTATAGCGGGACACGGGGAGCTGTTTTTT.

This clonotype was detected many times. One end of the junction is discordant with germline, which a read error may explain. This sequence joins TRBV5-6 and TRBJ2-4; no firm D call. Looked up from germline, CDR1 is SGHDT and CDR2 is YYEEEE. This CDR3 region has 14 residues. This chain's CDR3 is CASSSPLARNIQYF. The CDR3 bases are TGTGCCAGCAGTAGTCCCCTCGCCAGAAACATTCAGTACTTC.

This clonotype was recorded at least ten times. The genes are TRBV7-8 and TRBJ2-3; D not resolved. V was trimmed by 4 bases and J by 3 bases, leaving 8 bases between them. CDR3 size: 13 residues. Germline V gene data show CDR1 as SGHVS and CDR2 as FQNEAQ. The CDR3 DNA is TGTGCCAGCAGCTCGTTGGGGACAGATACGCAGTATTTT. This encodes CASSSLGTDTQYF.

This clonotype was recorded at least ten times. The chain couples TRBV10-3 to TRBJ1-5; D perhaps matches TRBD1 (5 bases). The CDR3 has 15 amino acids. Between the trimmed V and J ends, which lost 2 bases and 2 bases, there was a span of 10 bases. Per the germline V gene, CDR1 is ENHRY and CDR2 is SYGVKD. This chain's CDR3 is CAISEGGGGNQPQHF. CDR3 DNA: TGTGCCATCAGTGAGGGGGGAGGAGGCAATCAGCCCCAGCATTTT.

This clonotype has ten or more counts. CDR3 residues: CSATGLWETQYF. The CDR3 nucleotides are TGCAGTGCCACGGGACTTTGGGAGACCCAGTACTTC. V usage is TRBV20-1 and J usage is TRBJ2-5; perhaps TRBD2 as D (6 bases). V was pared by 6 bases and J by 5 bases, with 13 bases between. The CDR3 extends over 12 amino acids. Germline V CDR1 and CDR2: DFQATT, SNEGSKA (reference sequence).

This clonotype was counted at least ten times. This chain uses TRBV7-2 with TRBJ2-5; possible D gene TRBD1, 5 bases. Trimming shortened V by 5 bases and J by 1 base, and 17 bases separated the two germline ends. CDR1 is SGHTA and CDR2 is FQGNSA in the germline V gene. The length of the CDR3 is 16 residues. In DNA form, the CDR3 reads TGTGCCAGCAGCCTAAGACACAGGACAATCCAAGAGACCCAGTACTTC. Protein product: CASSLRHRTIQETQYF.